This T cell receptor (beta chain) was obtained from a study of T cell responses to AZD1222 COVID-19 vaccine. Study-level information: Second doses were pooled across both intervals (about 4 or about 12 weeks).

Generated by immunoSEQ multiplex PCR, the TCRdb table keeps only in-frame clones and is missing some. In the table there are 150,000 to 160,000 clones, 90% of which are singletons. Study observations and caveats: Seropositive status at baseline applied to only 6 or 7 AZD1222 recipients. Samples come after the peak T cell response, not at day 14. Donors were chiefly white British, with a greater number of females, and clonal diversity was perhaps underestimated.

With respect to this clone: Its antigen is still unknown.

The CDR3 spans 16 residues. In germline, CDR1 is MNHNY, CDR2 SVGAGI (reference sequence). The V segment lost 5 bases and the J segment 0 bases; nucleotides outside the gene matches: 6. Material: peripheral blood, obtained on day 0 of AZD1222 vaccination. The source is an adult in good health. The rearrangement joins TRBV6-6 to TRBJ2-2; 7 positions match TRBD1. In nucleotides, the CDR3 is TGTGCCAGCAGTACGCCGGGACAGACGAACACCGGGGAGCTGTTTTTT. Translation gives CASSTPGQTNTGELFF.